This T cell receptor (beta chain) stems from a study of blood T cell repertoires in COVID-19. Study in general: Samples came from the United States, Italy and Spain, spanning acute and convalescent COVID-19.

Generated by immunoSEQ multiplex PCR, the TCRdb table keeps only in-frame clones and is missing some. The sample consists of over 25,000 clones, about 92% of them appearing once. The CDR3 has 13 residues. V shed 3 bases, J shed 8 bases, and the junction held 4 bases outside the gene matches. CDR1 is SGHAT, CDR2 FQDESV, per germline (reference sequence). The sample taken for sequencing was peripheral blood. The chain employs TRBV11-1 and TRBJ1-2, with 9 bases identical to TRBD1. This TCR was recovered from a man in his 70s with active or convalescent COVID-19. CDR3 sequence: CASSLGTGLGYTF. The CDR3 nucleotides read TGTGCCAGCAGCTTGGGGACAGGGCTGGGCTACACCTTC.